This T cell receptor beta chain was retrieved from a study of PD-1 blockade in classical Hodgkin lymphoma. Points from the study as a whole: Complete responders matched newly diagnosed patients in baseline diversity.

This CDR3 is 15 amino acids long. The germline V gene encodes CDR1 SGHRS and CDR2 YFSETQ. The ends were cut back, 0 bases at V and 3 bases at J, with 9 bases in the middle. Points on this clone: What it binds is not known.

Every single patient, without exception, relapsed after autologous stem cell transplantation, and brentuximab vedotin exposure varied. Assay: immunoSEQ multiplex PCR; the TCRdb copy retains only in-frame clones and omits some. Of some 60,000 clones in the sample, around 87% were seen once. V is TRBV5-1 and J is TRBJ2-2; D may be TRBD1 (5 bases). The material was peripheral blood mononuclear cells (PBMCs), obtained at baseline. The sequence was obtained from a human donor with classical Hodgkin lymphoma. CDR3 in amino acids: CASSLEGVYTGELFF. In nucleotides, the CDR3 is TGCGCCAGCAGCTTGGAAGGGGTATACACCGGGGAGCTGTTTTTT.